The source of this T cell receptor (beta chain) is a study of T-cell reconstitution after alpha-beta-depleted transplantation in children. General observations from the study: Surviving recipient cells, namely T cells and thymic progenitors, were the source of high day-60 TCRbeta diversity in some patients. Several hundred expanded graft clones reportedly gave rise to the alpha-beta T cells present about two months after transplant. By one year post-transplant, T-cell counts and diversity largely arose from T cells that were newly produced.

As regards this clonotype: What it binds is not known.

With 3 bases removed from V and 0 bases from J, the gap between germline ends came to 14 bases. Germline CDR1 is MDHEN and CDR2 is SYDVKM. There are 16 residues in the CDR3. For TCRbeta, the library was prepared with unique molecular identifiers. TCRdb itself ran the PCR reads through MiXCR, one entry per CDR3 protein. The sample lists around 440,000 distinct CDR3 sequences; 8% to 11% were seen once. The chain is built from TRBV28 and TRBJ1-2, with unresolved D. This TCR came from a child younger than 10 with inherited bone marrow failure, due to receive a stem cell transplant. Sequenced material: PBMCs, taken before TCRalphabeta/CD19-depleted stem cell transplant. The CDR3 protein is CASSFPVVIANYGYTF. In nucleotides, the CDR3 is TGTGCCAGCAGTTTCCCCGTCGTCATAGCTAACTATGGCTACACCTTC.